Listed here are 32 T cell receptor beta chains from one sample, sequenced in a study of vaccination effects on CD4 cells after COVID-19. CD4+ T cells specific for antigen were expanded with viral peptide pools by the ViraFEST assay before sequencing. Isolating CD4+ T cells followed more than 9 days of culture. Assay: immunoSEQ multiplex PCR; the TCRdb copy retains only in-frame clones and omits some. The sample has fewer than 40,000 clones, about 66% seen once. These TCRs are of unknown antigen specificity. This specimen consisted of CD4+ T cells from PBMCs cultured with HCoV-229E spike peptides, obtained before COVID-19 vaccination. These receptors all stem from a human donor who received a COVID-19 vaccine.

This clone was counted between two and nine times. The rearrangement links TRBV7-9 to TRBJ2-5, with 11 bases fitting TRBD2. The trim removed 1 base at V and 2 bases at J, leaving 6 bases unmatched. There are 17 residues in the CDR3. Germline values: CDR1 SEHNR, CDR2 FQNEAQ (reference sequence). This chain's CDR3 is CASSLGLAGGLQETQYF. In DNA form, the CDR3 reads TGTGCCAGCAGCTTAGGTCTAGCGGGGGGCCTTCAAGAGACCCAGTACTTC.

This clone appeared once. The chain links TRBV11-2 to TRBJ2-7, with D perhaps matching TRBD1 (6 bases). In germline, CDR1 is SGHAT, CDR2 FQNNGV. V lost 6 bases and J 2 bases, leaving 14 bases between the germline ends. The CDR3 spans 14 residues. Here the CDR3 reads CASSYRTVTYEQYF. In nucleotides, the CDR3 is TGTGCCAGCAGTTATAGGACAGTCACCTACGAGCAGTACTTC.

The chain has TRBV4-1 and TRBJ1-5, with D maybe TRBD1 (5 bases). Germline CDR1 reads MGHRA; CDR2 reads YSYEKL. This CDR3 region has 16 residues. V was shortened by 0 bases and J by 2 bases, with 11 bases between the two germline ends. The CDR3 nucleotides are TGCGCCAGCAGCCAAGAGGGGAGGGGAGGCAATCAGCCCCAGCATTTT. Protein: CASSQEGRGGNQPQHF.

V and J are TRBV3-1 (or the pseudogene TRBV3-2) and TRBJ2-5; D may correspond to TRBD1 or TRBD2 (5 bases each). The V gene's germline CDR1 is LGHDT and CDR2 YNNKEL (reference sequence). V lost 5 bases and J 9 bases, leaving 19 bases between the germline ends. This CDR3 spans 14 amino acids. The CDR3 spells CASSFRDLRRSQYF. The CDR3, as DNA: TGTGCCAGCAGCTTCCGGGACCTCCGCCGGTCCCAGTACTTC.

This sequence joins TRBV28 and TRBJ2-3; D tentatively reads TRBD1 or TRBD2 (5 bases each). The ends were cut back, 6 bases at V and 1 base at J, with 11 bases in the middle. CDR1 and CDR2 from the germline V gene are MDHEN and SYDVKM. The CDR3 has 14 residues. The CDR3 coding sequence is TGTGCCAGCAGATCCGGGGCCCGCACAGATACGCAGTATTTT. Translation gives CASRSGARTDTQYF.

The V gene is TRBV19, the J gene TRBJ1-1, with TRBD1 matching 9 bases. Germline CDR1 reads LNHDA; CDR2 reads SQIVND (reference sequence). CDR3 length equals 15 residues. J gave up 1 base and V 7 bases, and 7 bases lay outside the gene matches. The CDR3 is CASTGQGKTNTEAFF. The DNA for the CDR3 is TGTGCCAGTACCGGACAGGGGAAGACGAACACTGAAGCTTTCTTT.

Points on this clone: A junction boundary mismatches the germline segment, possibly from a read error. The chain has TRBV7-7 and TRBJ1-5; TRBD1 aligns across 7 bases. The CDR3 is 16 amino acids. Germline lookup yields CDR1 SSHAT and CDR2 FNYEAQ (reference sequence). CDR3 DNA: TGTGCTAGCAGCCTCGATTGGACAGGCTGCAATCAGCCCCAGCATTTT. Protein: CASSLDWTGCNQPQHF. The variable domain in full, completed from reference TRBV7-7 and TRBJ1-5, reads GAGVSQSPRYKVTKRGQDVTLRCDPISSHATLYWYQQALGQGPEFLTYFNYEAQPDKSGLPSDRFSAERPEGSISTLTIQRTEQRDSAMYRCASSLDWTGCNQPQHFGDGTRLSIL.

This clone was seen a handful of times. The chain employs TRBV18 and TRBJ1-1, with 9 bases aligning to TRBD1. Germline trimming cut 4 bases from V and 1 base from J; bases unmatched to any gene: 7. The germline V gene encodes CDR1 KGHSH and CDR2 LQKENI. CDR3 length equals 16 residues. Here the CDR3 reads CASSRSGQGENTEAFF. The CDR3 DNA sequence: TGTGCCAGCTCACGTTCGGGACAGGGCGAGAACACTGAAGCTTTCTTT.

V is TRBV25-1 and J is TRBJ1-2; no clear D. This CDR3 comprises 11 residues. Per the germline V gene, CDR1 is MGHDK and CDR2 is SYGVNS. The germline V and J ends were trimmed by 7 bases and 8 bases, with 11 bases remaining between them. CDR3 residues: CASMERGGYTF. CDR3 DNA: TGTGCCAGCATGGAGCGGGGAGGCTACACCTTC.

The chain combines TRBV6-1 with TRBJ2-2; 11 bases fit TRBD1. The CDR3 length is 15 residues. Germline CDR1 MNHNS, CDR2 SASEGT. V was pared by 1 base and J by 7 bases, with 2 bases of the junction left unmatched. The CDR3 loop reads CASSEDGTGGGELFF. CDR3 nucleotide sequence: TGTGCCAGCAGTGAAGATGGGACAGGGGGCGGGGAGCTGTTTTTT.

The rearrangement uses TRBV30 and TRBJ1-6; 9 bases map to TRBD1. The J segment lost 13 bases and the V segment lost 5 bases, leaving 3 bases of the junction unmatched. Germline V gene sequence: CDR1 GTSNPN, CDR2 SVGIG (reference sequence). The CDR3 is 11 amino acids. The CDR3 nucleotides read TGTGCCTGGGACAGGGGGAGTCCCCTCCACTTT. This codes for CAWDRGSPLHF.

This clone rates as medium-sized (0.01 to 0.1%). The chain has TRBV27 and TRBJ2-7; 9 bases align to TRBD2. Germline CDR1 reads MNHEY; CDR2 reads SMNVEV (reference sequence). This CDR3 has 13 residues. J was trimmed by 3 bases and V by 6 bases; bases with no gene match: 3. This CDR3 is CASRASGVYEQYF. The DNA of the CDR3 is TGTGCCAGCAGGGCTAGCGGGGTCTACGAGCAGTACTTC.

The chain employs TRBV7-9 and TRBJ2-2; D ambiguous. Germline CDR1 SEHNR, CDR2 FQNEAQ (reference sequence). The germline V and J ends were trimmed by 3 bases and 2 bases, with 7 bases remaining between them. The CDR3 is made up of 14 amino acids. CDR3 amino acids: CASSFFPNTGELFF. The CDR3 DNA follows: TGTGCCAGCAGCTTCTTCCCAAACACCGGGGAGCTGTTTTTT.

This clone was seen only a few times. This chain links TRBV19 with TRBJ2-3; TRBD2 aligns across 8 bases. V shed 7 bases and J 3 bases; nucleotides not matched to a gene: 15. Germline lookup yields CDR1 LNHDA and CDR2 SQIVND (reference sequence). This CDR3 comprises 17 residues. The CDR3 loop is CASTKPGASGFTDTQYF. CDR3 sequence (DNA): TGTGCCAGTACTAAGCCCGGGGCTAGCGGGTTTACAGATACGCAGTATTTT.

This clone is a singleton in its sample. This chain joins TRBV28 and TRBJ1-1; 7 bases are shared with TRBD1. The J segment lost 6 bases and the V segment lost 6 bases, leaving 4 bases of the junction unmatched. Per germline, CDR1 MDHEN and CDR2 SYDVKM. The CDR3 extends over 12 amino acids. The chain's CDR3 is CASSTTGAEAFF. The DNA for the CDR3 is TGTGCCAGCAGCACTACAGGGGCTGAAGCTTTCTTT.

The chain employs TRBV29-1 and TRBJ2-5; D tentatively fits TRBD1 or TRBD2 (5 bases each). This CDR3 contains 12 residues. Deletions cut 4 bases from V and 9 bases from J, with 15 bases between. From germline, CDR1 is SQVTM and CDR2 ANQGSEA. CDR3 in amino acids: CSVAGGGGAQYF. CDR3 bases: TGCAGCGTTGCTGGTGGGGGTGGGGCCCAGTACTTC.

This clone has only a few counts. The V and J genes are TRBV4-2 and TRBJ2-7; possible D gene TRBD2, 6 bases. The germline V gene encodes CDR1 LGHNA and CDR2 YNFKEQ. The CDR3 loop spans 16 amino acids. Trimming shortened V by 0 bases and J by 3 bases, and 15 bases separated the two germline ends. Written as DNA, the CDR3 is TGTGCCAGCAGCCAAGAAGGGAGCGGGCTAGTCTACGAGCAGTACTTC. Translation: CASSQEGSGLVYEQYF.

The chain has TRBV9 and TRBJ1-1, with D perhaps TRBD1 (5 bases). There are 13 residues in the CDR3. Deletions cut 4 bases from V and 4 bases from J, with 11 bases between. The germline gives CDR1 SGDLS, CDR2 YYNGEE. CDR3 in amino acids: CASSWGDGTEAFF. Here the CDR3 DNA reads TGTGCCAGCAGCTGGGGGGACGGCACTGAAGCTTTCTTT.

The CDR3 nucleotides are TGTGCCAGCAGTAACCTACGCGATCTAGGCTACACCTTC. Protein product: CASSNLRDLGYTF. The chain recombines TRBV5-6 with TRBJ1-2; D remains ambiguous. The V and J ends lost 5 bases and 8 bases respectively, with 16 bases between them. Germline V gene sequence: CDR1 SGHDT, CDR2 YYEEEE. There are 13 residues in the CDR3.

The J gene is TRBJ1-1, the V gene TRBV28; D remains unclear. Germline V CDR1 and CDR2: MDHEN, SYDVKM. This CDR3 is built from 12 residues. V lost 6 bases and J 6 bases, leaving 11 bases between the germline ends. The CDR3 loop is CASSADVPEAFF. CDR3 nucleotides: TGTGCCAGCAGCGCCGACGTCCCTGAAGCTTTCTTT.

The V call is TRBV5-5, the J call TRBJ1-4; D not certain. CDR1 and CDR2 (germline): SGHKS, YYEKEE (reference sequence). Trimming took 2 bases from V and 0 from J, leaving 5 bases between them. The CDR3 totals 14 residues. The CDR3 DNA reads as TGTGCCAGCAGCTTCCTTGCAACTAATGAAAAACTGTTTTTT. Its protein product is CASSFLATNEKLFF.

This clone was seen more than once but under ten times. The chain employs TRBV4-2 and TRBJ1-1; D perhaps matches TRBD1 (5 bases). V was trimmed by 3 bases and J by 3 bases, leaving 11 bases between them. The CDR3 has 14 amino acids. From germline, CDR1 is LGHNA and CDR2 YNFKEQ. Here the CDR3 DNA reads TGTGCCAGCAGCCACCAGGGTGGGGACACTGAAGCTTTCTTT. Its protein product is CASSHQGGDTEAFF.

The gene calls are TRBV28 and TRBJ1-6; TRBD1 might be the D (6 bases). V dropped 1 base and J dropped 10 bases, with 14 bases sitting between them. The CDR3 is 15 amino acids. In germline, CDR1 is MDHEN, CDR2 SYDVKM. CDR3 residues: CASSLSRGARSPLHF. DNA for the CDR3: TGTGCCAGCAGTTTATCACGGGGGGCGAGGTCACCCCTCCACTTT. The full variable domain, with the rest looked up from reference TRBV28 and TRBJ1-6, is DVKVTQSSRYLVKRTGEKVFLECVQDMDHENMFWYRQDPGLGLRLIYFSYDVKMKEKGDIPEGYSVSREKKERFSLILESASTNQTSMYLCASSLSRGARSPLHFGNGTRLTVT.

This clone was seen a handful of times. This CDR3 reads CTSGACDRAYEQYF. CDR3 sequence (DNA): TGCACCAGCGGCGCTTGTGACAGGGCCTACGAGCAGTACTTC. The genes are TRBV1 and TRBJ2-7; TRBD1 was called by the table and not checked on the DNA. TRBV1 is classified as a pseudogene. This CDR3 has 14 residues.

The rearrangement links TRBV6-5 to TRBJ1-3; no firm D call. The CDR3 totals 14 residues. Germline CDR1 reads MNHEY; CDR2 reads SVGAGI. The ends were cut back, 0 bases at V and 4 bases at J, with 7 bases in the middle. CDR3 nucleotides: TGTGCCAGCAGTTACTCGAGGCTGGGAAACACCATATATTTT. Translated: CASSYSRLGNTIYF.

The V call is TRBV28, the J call TRBJ2-4; 11 bases agree with TRBD1. V dropped 4 bases and J dropped 2; count of bases not matched to a gene: 10. This CDR3 contains 18 residues. Germline assignment: CDR1 MDHEN and CDR2 SYDVKM. The CDR3 here is CASSWGDGQGATKNIQYF. For the CDR3, the DNA is TGTGCCAGCAGTTGGGGGGACGGACAGGGGGCGACCAAAAACATTCAGTACTTC.

This sequence joins TRBV28 and TRBJ2-3; TRBD2 matches at 16 bases. The CDR3 loop spans 17 amino acids. Germline CDR1 is MDHEN and CDR2 is SYDVKM. The trim removed 4 bases at V and 4 bases at J, leaving 5 bases unmatched. The CDR3 protein is CASSSPGLAGGADTQYF. DNA of the CDR3: TGTGCCAGCAGTTCCCCGGGACTAGCGGGAGGGGCAGATACGCAGTATTTT.

This clone was recorded many times. The chain is built from TRBV2 and TRBJ2-7; TRBD2 matches 8 bases. The CDR3 spans 14 residues. Looked up from germline, CDR1 is SNHLY and CDR2 is FYNNEI. V dropped 8 bases and J dropped 4; count of bases not matched to a gene: 10. The CDR3 DNA follows: TGTGCCAGCCGAAGGCGGGAGGCTGAATACGAGCAGTACTTC. As protein: CASRRREAEYEQYF.

This clone was detected once. The gene calls are TRBV6-5 and TRBJ1-6; D ambiguous. Trimming left V 0 bases short and J 7 bases short, with 10 bases between. The CDR3 has 15 residues. Germline CDR1 is MNHEY and CDR2 is SVGAGI. The CDR3 protein is CASSYSIYGNSPLHF. Here the CDR3 DNA reads TGTGCCAGCAGTTACTCGATTTATGGCAATTCACCCCTCCACTTT.

This clone was counted only a few times. V gene TRBV5-1 combines with J gene TRBJ1-6; 11 bases map to TRBD1. Germline CDR1 reads SGHRS; CDR2 reads YFSETQ. This CDR3 has 16 residues. Unmatched junction bases numbered 9, after V lost 3 bases and J lost 10 bases. CDR3 sequence (DNA): TGCGCCAGCAGCTCTACAGGGACAGGGGGGGCATCACCCCTCCACTTT. Translation gives CASSSTGTGGASPLHF.

The V gene is TRBV3-1 (or the pseudogene TRBV3-2), the J gene TRBJ2-2, with D perhaps TRBD2 (7 bases). The CDR3 is made up of 16 amino acids. V dropped 0 bases and J dropped 6 bases, with 14 bases sitting between them. Germline CDR1 reads LGHDT; CDR2 reads YNNKEL (reference sequence). The CDR3 bases are TGTGCCAGCAGCCAAGAGGGGGGGCCTGCAGCCGGGGAGCTGTTTTTT. It codes for CASSQEGGPAAGELFF.

This chain joins TRBV30 and TRBJ1-3, with D tentatively TRBD1 (5 bases). The CDR3 covers 15 residues. Between the trimmed V and J ends, which lost 1 base and 0 bases, there was a span of 10 bases. Looked up from germline, CDR1 is GTSNPN and CDR2 is SVGIG (reference sequence). The CDR3: CAWSADTNSGNTIYF. Here the CDR3 DNA reads TGTGCCTGGAGTGCGGACACAAACTCTGGAAACACCATATATTTT.